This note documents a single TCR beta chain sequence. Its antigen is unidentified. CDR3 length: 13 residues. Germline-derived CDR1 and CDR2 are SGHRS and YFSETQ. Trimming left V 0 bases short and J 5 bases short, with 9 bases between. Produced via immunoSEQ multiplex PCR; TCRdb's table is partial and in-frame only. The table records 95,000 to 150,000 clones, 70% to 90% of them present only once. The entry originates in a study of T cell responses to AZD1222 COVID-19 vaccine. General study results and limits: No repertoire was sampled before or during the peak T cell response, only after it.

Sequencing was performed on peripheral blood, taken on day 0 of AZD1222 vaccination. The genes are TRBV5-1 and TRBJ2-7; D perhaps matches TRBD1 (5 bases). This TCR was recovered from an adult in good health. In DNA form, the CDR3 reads TGCGCCAGCAGCTTGGCCCAGGGCAACGAGCAGTACTTC. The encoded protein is CASSLAQGNEQYF. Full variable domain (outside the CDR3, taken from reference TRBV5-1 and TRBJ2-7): KAGVTQTPRYLIKTRGQQVTLSCSPISGHRSVSWYQQTPGQGLQFLFEYFSETQRNKGNFPGRFSGRQFSNSRSEMNVSTLELGDSALYLCASSLAQGNEQYFGPGTRLTVT.